A single sample gave rise to the 29 T cell receptor beta chains below, sequenced in a study of persistence of HIV-infected CD4 T cells. The antigens these receptors bind are not known. The immunoSEQ assay was version 4, run in survey mode. The table came from immunoSEQ multiplex PCR; TCRdb's copy has only in-frame clones and leaves some out. The sample has 35,000 to 45,000 clones; 80% are singletons. Stimulation used 7.5 to 10 ug/mL lysate from CMV-infected fibroblasts. Sorted nonresponding memory CD4+ T cells were CD40L-negative, CD69-negative, CD45RO-high. Sequenced material: CD4+ T cells sorted from PBMCs after approximately 20-hour stimulation, taken from a patient who received antiretroviral therapy. Every receptor here comes from an adult man with HIV who was CMV-seropositive.

V and J are TRBV7-8 and TRBJ1-2; D call uncertain. The V gene's germline CDR1 is SGHVS and CDR2 FQNEAQ. The CDR3 is made up of 14 amino acids. V was pared by 7 bases and J by 1 base, with 13 bases between. For the CDR3, the DNA is TGTGCCAGCACCACTGGCAGAAATAACTATGGCTACACCTTC. Its translation: CASTTGRNNYGYTF.

This rearrangement joins TRBV10-3 to TRBJ1-1, with 9 positions matching TRBD1. The trim removed 6 bases at V and 6 bases at J, leaving 8 bases unmatched. The V gene's germline CDR1 is ENHRY and CDR2 SYGVKD. This CDR3 comprises 14 residues. CDR3 sequence reads: CAIRLNRGQAEAFF. The CDR3 DNA is TGTGCCATCAGACTTAACAGGGGGCAGGCTGAAGCTTTCTTT.

The CDR3 bases are TGTGCCAGCAGAGATACAGGGCTCTCCTACAATGAGCAGTTCTTC. This codes for CASRDTGLSYNEQFF. This sequence joins TRBV2 and TRBJ2-1; D perhaps matches TRBD1 (6 bases). CDR1 is SNHLY, CDR2 FYNNEI, per germline. With 6 bases removed from V and 0 bases from J, the gap between germline ends came to 12 bases. This CDR3 is 15 amino acids long.

The gene calls are TRBV20-1 and TRBJ1-2; 7 nucleotides agree with TRBD1. V lost 5 bases, J lost 12 bases, and 9 bases stayed unmatched. The CDR3 is 11 residues long. Per germline, CDR1 DFQATT and CDR2 SNEGSKA (reference sequence). This CDR3 is CSAGQDSINTF. CDR3 sequence (DNA): TGCAGTGCTGGACAGGACAGCATAAACACCTTC.

J is TRBJ2-2 and V is TRBV6-5, with 9 bases matching TRBD1. Germline V gene sequence: CDR1 MNHEY, CDR2 SVGAGI. J was trimmed by 4 bases and V by 8 bases; bases with no gene match: 8. This CDR3 region has 15 residues. The CDR3 nucleotides read TGTGCCAGCCTTAACAGGGGGCGGGCCACCGGGGAGCTGTTTTTT. Encoded protein: CASLNRGRATGELFF.

The genes are TRBV6-1 and TRBJ1-5; D is perhaps TRBD1 (5 bases). Germline CDR1 MNHNS, CDR2 SASEGT. With 4 bases removed from V and 5 bases from J, the gap between germline ends came to 18 bases. This CDR3 is 16 amino acids long. The CDR3 here is CASSGLSWGVDQPQHF. The CDR3 nucleotides read TGTGCCAGCAGTGGGTTGTCATGGGGGGTCGATCAGCCCCAGCATTTT.

J is TRBJ1-5 and V is TRBV19; no definite D call. There are 12 residues in the CDR3. The V gene's germline CDR1 is LNHDA and CDR2 SQIVND (reference sequence). Trimming removed 11 bases from V and 5 bases from J, with 13 bases in between. CDR3 sequence reads: CASNFQDQPQHF. The CDR3 region has the DNA TGTGCCTCTAACTTCCAGGATCAGCCCCAGCATTTT.

This clone was seen only a few times. The chain is built from TRBV14 and TRBJ2-7; 8 nucleotides agree with TRBD1. J gave up 1 base and V 4 bases, and 6 bases lay outside the gene matches. CDR1 and CDR2 (germline): SGHDN, FVKESK. The CDR3 has 15 residues. This chain's CDR3 is CASSRDRGWSYEQYF. CDR3 DNA: TGTGCCAGCAGCCGAGACAGGGGTTGGTCCTACGAGCAGTACTTC.

The rearrangement joins TRBV6-5 to TRBJ1-6; no firm D call. The CDR3 contains 14 residues. V lost 2 bases, J lost 7 bases, and 9 bases lay in between. Germline V gives CDR1 MNHEY, CDR2 SVGAGI. The CDR3: CASSYRVLNSPLHF. For the CDR3, the DNA is TGTGCCAGCAGTTACAGGGTGCTAAATTCACCCCTCCACTTT.

DNA of the CDR3: TGTGCCAGCACCCCGACAGGCTACGAGCAGTACTTC. This gives the protein CASTPTGYEQYF. The chain employs TRBV6-5 and TRBJ2-7, with a weak D call TRBD1 (6 bases). Germline V lookup: CDR1 MNHEY, CDR2 SVGAGI. Trimming removed 7 bases at V and 3 bases at J, with 10 bases between. This CDR3 contains 12 residues.

V and J are TRBV19 and TRBJ1-6, with 9 bases identical to TRBD1. The length of the CDR3 is 14 residues. J gave up 9 bases and V 7 bases, and 7 bases lay outside the gene matches. CDR1 LNHDA and CDR2 SQIVND come from the germline V gene (reference sequence). The CDR3 here is CASTDRGNGSPLHF. The CDR3 coding sequence is TGTGCCAGTACGGACAGGGGAAACGGTTCACCCCTCCACTTT.

The V and J genes are TRBV6-6 and TRBJ2-7, with 12 bases aligning to TRBD2. The CDR3 is 14 amino acids. Per germline, CDR1 MNHNY and CDR2 SVGAGI (reference sequence). J gave up 5 bases and V 6 bases, and 5 bases lay outside the gene matches. CDR3 DNA sequence: TGTGCCAGCAGGAGAACTAGCGGGGGGAACGAGCAGTACTTC. Its translation is CASRRTSGGNEQYF.

This chain connects TRBV2 to TRBJ1-2, with TRBD1 matching 12 bases. V trimming: 8 bases; J trimming: 6 bases; junction bases outside the gene matches: 7. The CDR3 is made up of 14 amino acids. Germline V gene sequence: CDR1 SNHLY, CDR2 FYNNEI. CDR3 DNA: TGTGCCAGCTTGGGGGGGACAGGGGGCCATGGCTACACCTTC. It specifies CASLGGTGGHGYTF.

The chain combines TRBV5-1 with TRBJ2-5; D is unclear. The CDR3 has 14 amino acids. V shed 0 bases and J shed 3 bases, with 9 bases lying between them. CDR1 and CDR2 from the germline V gene are SGHRS and YFSETQ. The CDR3 nucleotides are TGCGCCAGCAGCTTGGATGTCAGCGAAGAGACCCAGTACTTC. Its protein is CASSLDVSEETQYF.

J is TRBJ2-3 and V is TRBV19, with TRBD2 identical over 12 bases. V was clipped by 0 bases and J by 6 bases; unmatched bases: 4. CDR1 LNHDA and CDR2 SQIVND come from the germline V gene (reference sequence). This CDR3 is 16 amino acids long. CDR3 protein: CASSIDASGGADTQYF. The CDR3 region has the DNA TGTGCCAGTAGTATAGATGCTAGCGGGGGGGCTGATACGCAGTATTTT.

The rearrangement joins TRBV6-1 to TRBJ1-5; 7 bases line up with TRBD1. The germline V gene has CDR1 MNHNS and CDR2 SASEGT. V shed 4 bases and J 0 bases; nucleotides not matched to a gene: 6. CDR3 length: 16 amino acids. The CDR3 spells CASSVQGLLSNQPQHF. The CDR3 nucleotides are TGTGCCAGCAGTGTACAGGGGCTCCTTAGCAATCAGCCCCAGCATTTT.

This clone was seen more than once but under ten times. The chain employs TRBV5-1 and TRBJ1-5; D is perhaps TRBD1 (5 bases). The CDR3 runs 14 residues. Germline CDR1 is SGHRS and CDR2 is YFSETQ. V was shortened by 4 bases and J by 6 bases, with 14 bases between the two germline ends. Here the CDR3 DNA reads TGCGCCAGCAGCGACGGTATAGGGGCTCAGCCCCAGCATTTT. This codes for CASSDGIGAQPQHF.

The chain joins TRBV18 to TRBJ2-7, with 12 bases lining up with TRBD1. CDR3 length: 15 residues. The germline V gene encodes CDR1 KGHSH and CDR2 LQKENI. The trim removed 6 bases at V and 2 bases at J, leaving 5 bases unmatched. CDR3 nucleotides: TGTGCCAGCTCTCGCGGGACAGGGGGCGCCTACGAGCAGTACTTC. This codes for CASSRGTGGAYEQYF.

This rearrangement joins TRBV6-5 to TRBJ2-6; D not certain. V shed 5 bases and J shed 2 bases, with 10 bases lying between them. Germline V CDR1 and CDR2: MNHEY, SVGAGI. This CDR3 spans 15 amino acids. Here the CDR3 DNA reads TGTGCCAGCAGTATCTACTCGACTGGGGCCAACGTCCTGACTTTC. It encodes CASSIYSTGANVLTF.

The CDR3 coding sequence is TGTGCCAGCAGCCCTCGACCGGGACAGGAGACCTTAGAGCAGTACTTC. Translated: CASSPRPGQETLEQYF. V and J are TRBV9 and TRBJ2-7, with 8 bases aligning to TRBD1. The V gene's germline CDR1 is SGDLS and CDR2 YYNGEE. The trim removed 4 bases at V and 7 bases at J, leaving 16 bases unmatched. The CDR3 covers 16 residues.

V gene TRBV20-1 combines with J gene TRBJ1-5; D not certain. The V gene's germline CDR1 is DFQATT and CDR2 SNEGSKA (reference sequence). Trimming removed 3 bases at V and 0 bases at J, with 12 bases between. This CDR3 has 15 residues. CDR3 residues: CSASLSLNSNQPQHF. The CDR3 bases are TGCAGTGCTAGTCTATCCTTGAATAGCAATCAGCCCCAGCATTTT.

CDR3 in DNA: TGCGCCAGCAGTTCGGGATGGACAGGGAGGGGGAATGAGCAGTTCTTC. Protein: CASSSGWTGRGNEQFF. The V call is TRBV5-1, the J call TRBJ2-1; D is perhaps TRBD1 (8 bases). V was cut by 5 bases and J by 7 bases, with 22 bases left in between. This CDR3 comprises 16 residues. CDR1 SGHRS and CDR2 YFSETQ come from the germline V gene. The full variable domain, completed using reference TRBV5-1 and TRBJ2-1, is KAGVTQTPRYLIKTRGQQVTLSCSPISGHRSVSWYQQTPGQGLQFLFEYFSETQRNKGNFPGRFSGRQFSNSRSEMNVSTLELGDSALYLCASSSGWTGRGNEQFFGPGTRLTVL.

V usage is TRBV7-3 and J usage is TRBJ1-2; D is perhaps TRBD1 (5 bases). Germline V CDR1 and CDR2: SGHTA, FQGTGA. Trimming left V 5 bases short and J 2 bases short, with 12 bases between. CDR3 length: 14 amino acids. CDR3 in amino acids: CASSPARQNYGYTF. CDR3 DNA: TGTGCCAGCAGCCCAGCGAGACAGAACTATGGCTACACCTTC.

This clone was seen only a few times. This sequence joins TRBV10-2 and TRBJ2-2, with 9 nucleotides matching TRBD2. The CDR3 runs 18 residues. Trimming removed 6 bases from V and 0 bases from J; junction bases left unmatched: 11. The V gene's germline CDR1 is WSHSY and CDR2 SAAADI. The CDR3 reads CASRRRRGGSSNTGELFF. The CDR3 DNA follows: TGCGCCAGCAGGAGGAGGCGGGGGGGATCTTCGAACACCGGGGAGCTGTTTTTT.

V usage is TRBV10-2 and J usage is TRBJ2-3; D is unclear. This CDR3 is 13 amino acids long. Deletions cut 8 bases from V and 2 bases from J, with 11 bases between. Germline loops: CDR1 WSHSY, CDR2 SAAADI. CDR3 amino acids: CASSVLITDTQYF. CDR3 sequence (DNA): TGCGCCAGCTCCGTCCTAATCACAGATACGCAGTATTTT.

This clone has only a few counts. The chain combines TRBV2 with TRBJ1-3, with 8 nucleotides matching TRBD1. The germline gives CDR1 SNHLY, CDR2 FYNNEI. The CDR3 runs to 17 residues. The V gene end was trimmed by 4 bases and the J gene end by 0 bases; junction bases not matched to a gene: 8. CDR3 protein: CASSGRDRSHSGNTIYF. The CDR3 DNA sequence: TGTGCCAGCAGTGGACGGGACAGGTCTCACTCTGGAAACACCATATATTTT.

The chain joins TRBV7-3 to TRBJ2-1; 7 bases map to TRBD2. The CDR3 has 15 residues. J lost 4 bases, V lost 2 bases, and 5 bases had no gene match. From germline, CDR1 is SGHTA and CDR2 FQGTGA. This CDR3 is CASSLRASGYNEQFF. CDR3 DNA sequence: TGTGCCAGCAGCTTACGCGCTAGCGGATACAATGAGCAGTTCTTC. The whole variable domain, remainder taken from reference TRBV7-3 and TRBJ2-1, is GAGVSQTPSNKVTEKGKYVELRCDPISGHTALYWYRQSLGQGPEFLIYFQGTGAADDSGLPNDRFFAVRPEGSVSTLKIQRTERGDSAVYLCASSLRASGYNEQFFGPGTRLTVL.

This chain uses TRBV6-1 with TRBJ2-7; D gene unclear. Trimming shortened V by 3 bases and J by 7 bases, and 13 bases separated the two germline ends. Germline lookup yields CDR1 MNHNS and CDR2 SASEGT. CDR3 length: 13 amino acids. The CDR3 DNA sequence: TGTGCCAGCAGTGAGTGGGCGGTTTGGGAGCAGTACTTC. Its translation: CASSEWAVWEQYF.

In its sample, this clone was seen a few times. The chain links TRBV19 to TRBJ2-3; D is unclear. The germline V gene has CDR1 LNHDA and CDR2 SQIVND (reference sequence). The V end was cut by 6 bases, the J end by 6 bases, with 13 bases between. The CDR3 consists of 13 residues. CDR3: CASSPTGSDTQYF. The DNA of the CDR3 is TGTGCCAGTAGCCCCACCGGGTCCGATACGCAGTATTTT. The complete variable domain, with remaining parts taken from reference TRBV19 and TRBJ2-3, reads DGGITQSPKYLFRKEGQNVTLSCEQNLNHDAMYWYRQDPGQGLRLIYYSQIVNDFQKGDIAEGYSVSREKKESFPLTVTSAQKNPTAFYLCASSPTGSDTQYFGPGTRLTVL.